This passage covers 10 T cell receptor beta chains from one sample sequenced in a study of cytomegalovirus exposure and HLA in healthy donors. PCR was performed using 60 Vbeta and 13 Jbeta primers. The assay was immunoSEQ multiplex PCR, and TCRdb's table has in-frame clones only and misses some. The sample holds roughly 120,000 clones, 9% to 10% seen once. The material sequenced was PBMCs. Receptors were obtained from a man aged 25 to 40 in good health and CMV-seronegative.

The rearrangement links TRBV18 to TRBJ1-3; D is unclear. The V end was cut by 1 base, the J end by 1 base, with 11 bases between. The CDR3 spans 16 residues. Germline V gives CDR1 KGHSH, CDR2 LQKENI. The CDR3 DNA is TGTGCCAGCTCACCACTTGCGGCTAGTTCTGGAAACACCATATATTTT. This codes for CASSPLAASSGNTIYF.

J is TRBJ1-5 and V is TRBV19; the D is unclear. CDR3 length: 13 residues. From germline, CDR1 is LNHDA and CDR2 SQIVND (reference sequence). With 4 bases removed from V and 2 bases from J, the gap between germline ends came to 6 bases. Here the CDR3 DNA reads TGTGCCAGTAGTAAGAGGGGCAATCAGCCCCAGCATTTT. Translation gives CASSKRGNQPQHF.

The chain joins TRBV5-4 to TRBJ2-3; 10 positions match TRBD2. The J segment lost 2 bases and the V segment lost 0 bases, leaving 6 bases of the junction unmatched. The CDR3 length is 17 residues. From germline, CDR1 is SGHNT and CDR2 YYREEE (reference sequence). CDR3 loop: CASSLGAAGGITDTQYF. CDR3 nucleotide sequence: TGTGCCAGCAGCTTGGGGGCAGCGGGAGGGATCACAGATACGCAGTATTTT.

This clone was seen only a few times. The V gene is TRBV6-6, the J gene TRBJ1-1; 7 nucleotides match TRBD1. Looked up from germline, CDR1 is MNHNY and CDR2 is SVGAGI (reference sequence). V dropped 7 bases and J dropped 6; count of bases not matched to a gene: 8. The CDR3 spans 13 residues. CDR3 amino acids: CASTQGGGAEAFF. The CDR3 bases are TGTGCCAGCACGCAGGGGGGTGGAGCTGAAGCTTTCTTT.

This clone turned up a few times. The chain carries TRBV30 and TRBJ2-7, with a possible D match to TRBD1 (6 bases). V lost 0 bases and J 8 bases, leaving 8 bases between the germline ends. The CDR3 is made up of 11 amino acids. Looked up from germline, CDR1 is GTSNPN and CDR2 is SVGIG (reference sequence). The CDR3 DNA follows: TGTGCCTGGAGTGTCACAGGGAAGCAGTACTTC. Residues: CAWSVTGKQYF.

In this sample, this clone turned up a few times. The chain links TRBV10-1 to TRBJ1-4; perhaps TRBD1 as D (6 bases). This CDR3 has 13 residues. Germline loops: CDR1 WNHNN, CDR2 SYGVQD (reference sequence). Deletions cut 11 bases from V and 7 bases from J, with 17 bases between. This CDR3 reads CARGGSIPEKLFF. The DNA of the CDR3 is TGCGCCCGGGGGGGCTCCATCCCTGAAAAACTGTTTTTT.

The chain joins TRBV7-9 to TRBJ2-2, with 7 bases aligning to TRBD1. V lost 4 bases, J lost 7 bases, and 6 bases stayed unmatched. This CDR3 region has 14 residues. CDR1 is SEHNR, CDR2 FQNEAQ, per germline (reference sequence). DNA of the CDR3: TGTGCCAGCAGCTCACGACAGGGTGGCGGGGAGCTGTTTTTT. Amino acids: CASSSRQGGGELFF.

This clone has a handful of counts. The rearrangement uses TRBV2 and TRBJ2-7; D remains ambiguous. The CDR3 contains 14 residues. The V end was cut by 2 bases, the J end by 6 bases, with 14 bases between. Germline V gene lookup returns CDR1 SNHLY and CDR2 FYNNEI. The CDR3 region is CASSERHSYGEQYF. The CDR3 nucleotides are TGTGCCAGCAGTGAAAGACACAGTTACGGCGAGCAGTACTTC.

V usage is TRBV29-1 and J usage is TRBJ1-2, with D perhaps matching TRBD1 (6 bases). Germline CDR1 and CDR2: SQVTM and ANQGSEA. This CDR3 is built from 14 residues. Trimming took 4 bases from V and 6 from J, leaving 18 bases between them. The CDR3 reads CSVVPQGINDGYTF. The DNA for the CDR3 is TGCAGCGTTGTTCCCCAGGGGATAAATGATGGCTACACCTTC.

V is TRBV30 and J is TRBJ2-5, with 9 bases fitting TRBD1. The J call may be wrong; the DNA end is better matched by TRBJ2-7. The CDR3 spans 14 residues. CDR1 is GTSNPN, CDR2 SVGIG, per germline (reference sequence). The CDR3 bases are TGTGCCTGGAGTGTAGGGACAGGGCAGTACGAGCAGTACTTC. This encodes CAWSVGTGQYEQYF.